This passage covers 4 T cell receptor beta chains from one sample sequenced in a study of cytomegalovirus exposure and HLA in healthy donors. This PCR relied on a set of 60 Vbeta primers and 13 Jbeta primers. TCRdb keeps only in-frame clones here, not all; method: immunoSEQ multiplex PCR. Of 150,000 to 200,000 clones detected, around 85% appear once; the ten largest clones hold 0.85% to 1%. Sequenced: PBMCs. The receptors were gathered from a young woman in good health and CMV-seronegative.

The chain recombines TRBV5-1 with TRBJ2-3; 7 nucleotides match TRBD1. V shed 4 bases and J 2 bases; nucleotides not matched to a gene: 4. CDR1 is SGHRS, CDR2 YFSETQ, per germline. The length of the CDR3 is 14 residues. The CDR3 region has the DNA TGCGCCAGCAGCGTCGGGACAGCCACAGATACGCAGTATTTT. Translation: CASSVGTATDTQYF.

V gene TRBV6-5 combines with J gene TRBJ1-5; tentative D call: TRBD1 (5 bases). This CDR3 is 15 amino acids long. With 6 bases removed from V and 4 bases from J, the gap between germline ends came to 16 bases. The germline CDR1 and CDR2 sequences are MNHEY and SVGAGI. The CDR3 DNA reads TGTGCCAGCAGCACCCAGGGTGCGGGAAATCAGCCCCAGCATTTT. It translates to CASSTQGAGNQPQHF.

The chain joins TRBV5-8 to TRBJ2-7; a possible D gene is TRBD1 (6 bases). V lost 3 bases, J lost 4 bases, and 11 bases lay in between. Germline V gene sequence: CDR1 SGHTS, CDR2 YDEGEE. This CDR3 is built from 13 residues. The DNA for the CDR3 is TGTGCCAGCAGCTCCGGGACATTTTACGAGCAGTACTTC. It encodes CASSSGTFYEQYF.

The V and J genes are TRBV14 and TRBJ1-4; D remains unclear. The CDR3 sequence is 15 residues long. Deletions cut 0 bases from V and 4 bases from J, with 9 bases between. Germline lookup yields CDR1 SGHDN and CDR2 FVKESK. The CDR3, as DNA: TGTGCCAGCAGCCAAGATCTCCTTAATAATGAAAAACTGTTTTTT. Residues: CASSQDLLNNEKLFF.